Following are 28 T cell receptor beta chains from one sample sequenced in a study of CD8 T cells in Susac syndrome. Random hexamers were used to reverse transcribe an amount of about 0.45 to 1 ug RNA. TCRdb reprocessed the immunoSEQ multiplex PCR reads with MiXCR, giving one entry per CDR3 protein. The table lists some 110,000 distinct CDR3 sequences, approximately 93% of them singletons, with about 0.096% in the top ten. The material sequenced was CD4+ T cells from PBMCs. The receptors shown here come from a human donor with multiple sclerosis.

The chain employs TRBV28 and TRBJ2-2, with 8 bases identical to TRBD1. Trimming at V came to 4 bases and at J to 5 bases, leaving 6 bases not matched to a gene. CDR1 MDHEN and CDR2 SYDVKM come from the germline V gene. The CDR3 is 15 residues long. For the CDR3, the DNA is TGTGCCAGCAGTTACGGCGGACAGGGTACCGGGGAGCTGTTTTTT. This encodes CASSYGGQGTGELFF.

This chain links TRBV6-2 or TRBV6-3 with TRBJ2-1, with D possibly called TRBD1 or TRBD2 (5 bases each). The CDR3 runs 13 residues. V was pared by 7 bases and J by 0 bases, with 7 bases between. Germline CDR1 and CDR2: MNHEY and SVGEGT. The CDR3 DNA follows: TGTGCCAGCAAGGGGAGCTCCTACAATGAGCAGTTCTTC. The encoded protein is CASKGSSYNEQFF.

This clonotype is a singleton in its sample. V gene TRBV12-3 or TRBV12-4 combines with J gene TRBJ2-2, with TRBD2 matching over 7 bases. CDR3 size: 14 residues. After removal of 8 bases from V and 2 bases from J, the junction contained 5 bases not matched to a gene. CDR3: CASQGGPNTGELFF. The CDR3 region has the DNA TGTGCCAGCCAGGGAGGGCCTAACACCGGGGAGCTGTTTTTT.

The V gene is TRBV2, the J gene TRBJ1-1; TRBD1 is a possible D gene (5 bases). Germline V gene lookup returns CDR1 SNHLY and CDR2 FYNNEI. This CDR3 comprises 12 residues. Trimming took 6 bases from V and 8 from J, leaving 13 bases between them. The chain's CDR3 is CASSTGSREAFF. CDR3 DNA sequence: TGTGCCAGCAGCACAGGCAGCCGAGAAGCTTTCTTT.

The CDR3 DNA follows: TGCAGTGCACCCAGCCGGCCCGGGGGGGCTGATGGCTACACCTTC. Its translation: CSAPSRPGGADGYTF. The chain links TRBV20-1 to TRBJ1-2, with D tentatively TRBD1 (6 bases). The CDR3 is 15 amino acids. Per germline, CDR1 DFQATT and CDR2 SNEGSKA (reference sequence). V lost 6 bases, J lost 6 bases, and 23 bases lay in between.

The genes are TRBV14 and TRBJ1-2; weak D call: TRBD1 (5 bases). Trimming removed 1 base at V and 5 bases at J, with 17 bases between. CDR3 length: 16 amino acids. Germline-derived CDR1 and CDR2 are SGHDN and FVKESK. The CDR3 here is CASSQVMGDGAYGYTF. The CDR3 DNA sequence: TGTGCCAGCAGCCAAGTAATGGGGGACGGCGCTTATGGCTACACCTTC.

CDR3 region: CASSLETGILQTQYF. The CDR3 DNA reads TGCGCCAGCAGCTTGGAGACAGGGATATTGCAGACCCAGTACTTC. The V gene is TRBV5-1, the J gene TRBJ2-5, with TRBD1 matching 7 bases. This CDR3 comprises 15 residues. With V trimmed by 0 bases and J by 6 bases, 8 bases remained unmatched. The germline V gene has CDR1 SGHRS and CDR2 YFSETQ.

With regard to this clonotype: This is likely a read error, given that the CDR3 carries no conserved phenylalanine or tryptophan at its end. No DNA is shown, since the ends of the CDR3 on it are uncertain; the CDR3 is the one TCRdb lists. The genes are TRBV19 and TRBJ2-7; the D call TRBD1 from the table was never checked on the DNA. Inclusive of both ends, the CDR3 amounts to 13 amino acids. Looked up from germline, CDR1 is LNHDA and CDR2 is SQIVND (reference sequence). The CDR3 sequence: CASSRQGADEQYL.

CDR3 region: CASSEAGQIYEQYF. Written as DNA, the CDR3 is TGTGCCAGCAGTGAAGCGGGACAGATATACGAGCAGTACTTC. This sequence joins TRBV6-1 and TRBJ2-7, with 7 nucleotides matching TRBD1. This CDR3 contains 14 residues. The junction had 3 bases not matched to a gene; V was cut back by 0 bases and J by 4 bases. Germline CDR1 is MNHNS and CDR2 is SASEGT.

The chain employs TRBV14 and TRBJ1-2; no firm D call. The CDR3 consists of 15 residues. Germline V gene lookup returns CDR1 SGHDN and CDR2 FVKESK. With 1 base removed from V and 5 bases from J, the gap between germline ends came to 14 bases. CDR3 residues: CASSQGFSVGYGYTF. The CDR3 DNA reads as TGTGCCAGCAGCCAAGGATTCTCTGTTGGGTATGGCTACACCTTC.

The chain has TRBV2 and TRBJ1-2; TRBD1 agrees at 7 bases. V lost 2 bases to trimming and J lost 4 bases; unmatched junction nucleotides: 4. CDR1 is SNHLY, CDR2 FYNNEI, per germline. CDR3 length equals 14 residues. The CDR3 DNA is TGTGCCAGCAGTGAACAGGGGGAGACCTATGGCTACACCTTC. Its protein is CASSEQGETYGYTF.

The chain uses TRBV27 and TRBJ1-2; tentative D call: TRBD1 (6 bases). CDR3 size: 12 residues. V lost 5 bases and J lost 7, with 11 bases in between. Germline-derived CDR1 and CDR2 are MNHEY and SMNVEV (reference sequence). CDR3 nucleotide sequence: TGTGCCAGCAGTGCCCTACAGGGTGGCTACACCTTC. Translating gives CASSALQGGYTF.

The CDR3 sequence is CASSYRGVSHNSGNTIYF. The CDR3, as DNA: TGTGCCAGCAGTTACAGGGGCGTCTCCCATAACTCTGGAAACACCATATATTTT. The rearrangement links TRBV6-5 to TRBJ1-3; TRBD1 is a possible D gene (5 bases). Looked up from germline, CDR1 is MNHEY and CDR2 is SVGAGI. V lost 2 bases and J 0 bases, leaving 17 bases between the germline ends. The CDR3 covers 18 residues.

J is TRBJ2-7 and V is TRBV7-2, with 8 positions matching TRBD1. CDR3 length equals 14 residues. The germline CDR1 and CDR2 sequences are SGHTA and FQGNSA. V was clipped by 5 bases and J by 5 bases; unmatched bases: 8. The CDR3 DNA reads as TGTGCCAGCAGCCCCGGGACAGGTTCTAACGAGCAGTACTTC. Translated: CASSPGTGSNEQYF.

The chain recombines TRBV4-3 with TRBJ1-4; D is unclear. The V end was cut by 2 bases, the J end by 7 bases, with 20 bases between. The CDR3 is made up of 17 amino acids. Germline V lookup: CDR1 LGHNA, CDR2 YSLEER. CDR3 region: CASSQSDIQVPLEKLFF. The CDR3 DNA follows: TGCGCCAGCAGCCAATCTGATATTCAGGTCCCCCTTGAAAAACTGTTTTTT.

CDR3 protein: CASSLGSGTGYQPQHF. DNA of the CDR3: TGTGCCAGCAGCTTGGGCTCAGGGACAGGGTATCAGCCCCAGCATTTT. The V call is TRBV5-6, the J call TRBJ1-5, with 9 bases matching TRBD1. Germline V lookup: CDR1 SGHDT, CDR2 YYEEEE. The CDR3 totals 16 residues. Trimming removed 0 bases from V and 5 bases from J; junction bases left unmatched: 6.

The rearrangement joins TRBV5-1 to TRBJ2-1, with TRBD2 matching over 10 bases. CDR1 is SGHRS, CDR2 YFSETQ, per germline. The CDR3 has 17 residues. Trimming at V came to 4 bases and at J to 8 bases, leaving 15 bases not matched to a gene. CDR3 sequence reads: CASSPLVAGGSVHEQFF. In DNA form, the CDR3 reads TGCGCCAGCAGCCCCCTAGTAGCGGGGGGCTCTGTGCATGAGCAGTTCTTC.

The genes are TRBV5-6 and TRBJ2-5; D is possibly TRBD2 (6 bases). V gave up 0 bases and J gave up 6 bases, with 9 bases separating them. The CDR3 runs to 13 residues. The germline V gene has CDR1 SGHDT and CDR2 YYEEEE. The CDR3: CASSLGRVQTQYF. Here the CDR3 DNA reads TGTGCCAGCAGCTTGGGGAGGGTGCAGACCCAGTACTTC.

The chain joins TRBV20-1 to TRBJ2-7; 7 positions agree with TRBD1. Germline-derived CDR1 and CDR2 are DFQATT and SNEGSKA (reference sequence). The CDR3 covers 12 residues. V dropped 3 bases and J dropped 5; count of bases not matched to a gene: 4. As DNA, the CDR3 is TGCAGTGCTAGGGGACAGATTAACGAGCAGTACTTC. The encoded protein is CSARGQINEQYF.

The J gene is TRBJ1-1, the V gene TRBV4-3, with 10 bases that match TRBD1. The germline V gene has CDR1 LGHNA and CDR2 YSLEER. Trimming at V came to 3 bases and at J to 5 bases, leaving 9 bases not matched to a gene. This CDR3 has 16 residues. The CDR3, as DNA: TGCGCCAGCAGCCAGAGCTTCGACAGGGGGCAAACTGAAGCTTTCTTT. Protein: CASSQSFDRGQTEAFF.

The chain carries TRBV7-6 and TRBJ1-5; D uncertain. Per germline, CDR1 SGHVS and CDR2 FNYEAQ. This CDR3 is 13 amino acids long. V was clipped by 1 base and J by 6 bases, with 7 bases between them. CDR3 coding DNA: TGTGCCAGCAGCTTAGGGGTTACTCAGCCCCAGCATTTT. Its translation is CASSLGVTQPQHF.

The chain has TRBV28 and TRBJ2-3, with D possibly being TRBD2 (6 bases). Germline CDR1 MDHEN, CDR2 SYDVKM. V lost 6 bases, J lost 5 bases, and 24 bases lay in between. The CDR3 contains 17 residues. The CDR3 nucleotides read TGTGCCAGCAGGCCTAGTGGCGGGGCCACTAGGGGAGATACGCAGTATTTT. It yields the protein CASRPSGGATRGDTQYF.

This sequence joins TRBV30 and TRBJ1-4; D may be TRBD1 (6 bases). Germline values: CDR1 GTSNPN, CDR2 SVGIG (reference sequence). V lost 1 base and J lost 9, with 18 bases in between. This CDR3 has 15 amino acids. CDR3 sequence: CAWSEQGGLMKKLFF. For the CDR3, the DNA is TGTGCCTGGAGTGAACAGGGAGGATTAATGAAAAAACTGTTTTTT.

The chain couples TRBV7-2 to TRBJ1-6; D ambiguous. The V gene's germline CDR1 is SGHTA and CDR2 FQGNSA. V was shortened by 8 bases and J by 7 bases, with 9 bases between the two germline ends. CDR3 length: 12 amino acids. The CDR3 loop reads CASGGANSPLHF. The CDR3 nucleotides read TGTGCCAGCGGCGGTGCCAATTCACCCCTCCACTTT.

The chain links TRBV9 to TRBJ1-6; D gene uncertain. V gave up 3 bases and J gave up 5 bases, with 6 bases separating them. The CDR3 runs to 13 residues. Per germline, CDR1 SGDLS and CDR2 YYNGEE. The CDR3 sequence: CASSAKNNSPLHF. The CDR3 DNA is TGTGCCAGCAGCGCAAAAAATAATTCACCCCTCCACTTT.

DNA of the CDR3: TGTGCCTGGACTACGACTAGGGATCAGCCCCAGCATTTT. Its protein is CAWTTTRDQPQHF. V gene TRBV30 combines with J gene TRBJ1-5; no clear D gene. The CDR3 totals 13 residues. The germline gives CDR1 GTSNPN, CDR2 SVGIG (reference sequence). V lost 4 bases and J 5 bases, leaving 12 bases between the germline ends.

The V and J genes are TRBV29-1 and TRBJ1-1, with D possibly TRBD1 on 6 matching bases. V dropped 6 bases and J dropped 7 bases, with 15 bases sitting between them. The germline V gene has CDR1 SQVTM and CDR2 ANQGSEA. This CDR3 region has 12 residues. The CDR3 sequence: CSVVPGQSEAFF. As DNA, the CDR3 is TGCAGCGTAGTCCCGGGACAAAGTGAAGCTTTCTTT.

The V gene is TRBV24-1, the J gene TRBJ2-5; unclear D gene. Trimming left V 1 base short and J 5 bases short, with 1 base between. The CDR3 totals 11 residues. The germline V gene encodes CDR1 KGHDR and CDR2 SFDVKD. The CDR3 loop is CATSDFETQYF. For the CDR3, the DNA is TGTGCCACCAGTGATTTTGAGACCCAGTACTTC.